The clone carrying this T cell receptor (beta chain) was seen only a few times. The data derive from a study of radiotherapy plus CTLA-4 blockade in lung cancer. At the level of the study: Objective responses were recorded in around 18% of patients, with disease control recorded in roughly 31%.

The method was immunoSEQ multiplex PCR; TCRdb's version includes in-frame clones alone and lacks a portion of them. The sample lists 52,000 or so clones; approximately 84% were seen once. J lost 4 bases, V lost 1 base, and 9 bases had no gene match. Per the germline V gene, CDR1 is SGHRS and CDR2 is YFSETQ. This CDR3 has 17 amino acids. The genes are TRBV5-1 and TRBJ2-1; 9 nucleotides align to TRBD2. Sample: peripheral blood, taken from a patient treated with radiotherapy plus ipilimumab. This receptor was obtained from a human donor with non-small cell lung cancer whose response to radiotherapy plus ipilimumab could not be evaluated. CDR3 sequence reads: CASSLKGAGGSYNEQFF. The CDR3 DNA reads TGCGCCAGCAGCTTGAAAGGAGCGGGAGGATCATACAATGAGCAGTTCTTC.